The rows below give T cell receptor beta chains drawn from one sample of a study of CD8 T cells in ankylosing spondylitis. TCRdb independently ran MiXCR on the 5' RACE reads; one entry per CDR3 protein. Seen here are 220,000 or so distinct CDR3 sequences, around 18% observed once, and the top ten hold approximately 46%. The sequenced material came from blood, either unsorted or a sorted T cell fraction (not recorded which). Receptors were obtained from a male donor with ankylosing spondylitis. CDR3s include the opening cysteine and the closing phenylalanine or tryptophan. D genes are given only for firm matches. Not every row has a clone size; where given, it reads once, few, many or a size class.

d_gene: .
v_gene: TRBV5-6
j_gene: TRBJ2-7
abundance: .
CDR3nt: TGTGCCAGCAGCTTCCCGGACACCTACGAGCAGTACTTC
CDR3aa: CASSFPDTYEQYF

d_gene: .
v_gene: TRBV7-9
j_gene: TRBJ1-1
abundance: few
CDR3nt: TGTGCCAGCAGCTTAAAGGACACTTACACTGAAGCTTTCTTT
CDR3aa: CASSLKDTYTEAFF

d_gene: .
v_gene: TRBV27
j_gene: TRBJ2-2
abundance: .
CDR3nt: TGTGCCACCCTGGGGGGGCACGGGGAGCTGTTTTTT
CDR3aa: CATLGGHGELFF

d_gene: .
v_gene: TRBV20-1
j_gene: TRBJ1-5
abundance: few
CDR3nt: TGCAGTGCTAACCGGATCGATAGCAATCAGCCCCAGCATTTT
CDR3aa: CSANRIDSNQPQHF

d_gene: TRBD2
v_gene: TRBV27
j_gene: TRBJ2-1
abundance: .
CDR3nt: TGTGCCAGCAGTTTCGGACTAGCGGGAGTCTATGAGCAGTTCTTC
CDR3aa: CASSFGLAGVYEQFF

d_gene: TRBD2
v_gene: TRBV11-2
j_gene: TRBJ2-7
abundance: few
CDR3nt: TGTGCCAGCAGCTCCGAATCCCCGGGACTAGCGGGCGAGCAGTACTTC
CDR3aa: CASSSESPGLAGEQYF

d_gene: TRBD1
v_gene: TRBV7-6
j_gene: TRBJ1-1
abundance: many
CDR3nt: TGTGCCAGCAGCTCCGGGACAGGGGGCACTGAAGCTTTCTTT
CDR3aa: CASSSGTGGTEAFF

d_gene: TRBD2
v_gene: TRBV7-9
j_gene: TRBJ2-3
abundance: few
CDR3nt: TGTGCCAGCAGCTTAGCCGAGGGCGCGGGAGCAGATACGCAGTATTTT
CDR3aa: CASSLAEGAGADTQYF

d_gene: TRBD2
v_gene: TRBV12-3/TRBV12-4
j_gene: TRBJ2-1
abundance: .
CDR3nt: TGTGCCAGCAGTTTGAGTCCGGGACTAGCCAACAATGAGCAGTTCTTC
CDR3aa: CASSLSPGLANNEQFF

d_gene: .
v_gene: TRBV15
j_gene: TRBJ1-5
abundance: .
CDR3nt: TGTGCCACCAGCACCGGGGGAGGGAATCAGCCCCAGCATTTT
CDR3aa: CATSTGGGNQPQHF

d_gene: TRBD2
v_gene: TRBV20-1
j_gene: TRBJ2-3
abundance: .
CDR3nt: TGCTGTGCTAGCGGGGCGGGGGGGGCTACTAGCACAGATACGCAGTATTTT
CDR3aa: CCASGAGGATSTDTQYF

d_gene: TRBD1
v_gene: TRBV7-8
j_gene: TRBJ2-7
abundance: .
CDR3nt: TGTGCCAGCAGCTTAGTTTCGGGGACAGGGGTCTACGAGCAGTACTTC
CDR3aa: CASSLVSGTGVYEQYF

d_gene: TRBD2
v_gene: TRBV5-4
j_gene: TRBJ2-5
abundance: .
CDR3nt: TGTGCCAGCAGCTCCTGGACTAGCGGCCCCCGGGGAGAGACCCAGTACTTC
CDR3aa: CASSSWTSGPRGETQYF

d_gene: .
v_gene: TRBV20-1
j_gene: TRBJ2-1
abundance: .
CDR3nt: TGCAGTGCTAGGACAGGAGGTGAGCAGTTCTTC
CDR3aa: CSARTGGEQFF

d_gene: .
v_gene: TRBV20-1
j_gene: TRBJ2-1
abundance: .
CDR3nt: TGCAGTGCTAGAGATACGGCGGGGAATTTGAATGAGCAGTTCTTC
CDR3aa: CSARDTAGNLNEQFF

d_gene: .
v_gene: TRBV27
j_gene: TRBJ1-2
abundance: few
CDR3nt: TGTGCCAGCAGTTTTGGGCCCCGAGGCGGCTACACCTTC
CDR3aa: CASSFGPRGGYTF

d_gene: TRBD2
v_gene: TRBV4-1
j_gene: TRBJ2-3
abundance: many
CDR3nt: TGCGCCAGCAGCCAACTAGCGGGCACAGATACGCAGTATTTT
CDR3aa: CASSQLAGTDTQYF

d_gene: TRBD2
v_gene: TRBV14
j_gene: TRBJ2-1
abundance: .
CDR3nt: TGTGCCAGCAGCCTAGGACTAGCGGGAGTCTTCGACAATGAGCAGTTCTTC
CDR3aa: CASSLGLAGVFDNEQFF

d_gene: .
v_gene: TRBV5-1
j_gene: TRBJ2-2
abundance: few
CDR3nt: TGCGCCAGCAGCTTCTCTCCCAAGGGCAGCGACACCGGGGAGCTGTTTTTT
CDR3aa: CASSFSPKGSDTGELFF

d_gene: .
v_gene: TRBV20-1
j_gene: TRBJ2-7
abundance: .
CDR3nt: TGCAGTGCTAGAGTCGGGAGTTACGAGCAGTACTTC
CDR3aa: CSARVGSYEQYF

d_gene: .
v_gene: TRBV9
j_gene: TRBJ1-1
abundance: few
CDR3nt: TGTGCCAGCAGCTTCTCAGGGAAATGGACTGAAGCTTTCTTT
CDR3aa: CASSFSGKWTEAFF

d_gene: TRBD2
v_gene: TRBV10-3
j_gene: TRBJ2-7
abundance: .
CDR3nt: TGTGCCATCAGTGAGTCTAGGGGAGGGACGGGCCACGAGCAGTACTTC
CDR3aa: CAISESRGGTGHEQYF

d_gene: .
v_gene: TRBV7-9
j_gene: TRBJ2-1
abundance: .
CDR3nt: TGTGCCAGCAGCTTAGTCATCATAGGCAATGAGCAGTTCTTC
CDR3aa: CASSLVIIGNEQFF

d_gene: .
v_gene: TRBV19
j_gene: TRBJ1-1
abundance: .
CDR3nt: TGTGCCAGTAGTATGTTTAGGGAACATGAAGCTTTCTTT
CDR3aa: CASSMFREHEAFF

d_gene: .
v_gene: TRBV29-1
j_gene: TRBJ2-7
abundance: .
CDR3nt: TGCAGCGTTGTCTTGGTGGGGGAAACCTACGAGCAGTACTTC
CDR3aa: CSVVLVGETYEQYF

d_gene: .
v_gene: TRBV4-3
j_gene: TRBJ2-7
abundance: few
CDR3nt: TGCGCCAGCAGCCAAGATCGGCCAGTCGGTTTCTACGAGCAGTACTTC
CDR3aa: CASSQDRPVGFYEQYF

d_gene: .
v_gene: TRBV4-1
j_gene: TRBJ2-3
abundance: few
CDR3nt: TGCGCCAGCAGCCAAGAAGACAGAGTCACAGATACGCAGTATTTT
CDR3aa: CASSQEDRVTDTQYF